Below, 18 T cell receptor beta chains from the same sample are listed, as sequenced in a study of T cells after posttransplantation cyclophosphamide. The assay was immunoSEQ multiplex PCR, and TCRdb's table has in-frame clones only and misses some. The sample records 30,000 to 40,000 clones, 70% to 90% being singletons. Sequencing was performed on PBMCs. These TCRs come from a woman aged 40-49 years with a blood cancer, CMV-positive, and with a related stem cell donor.

The gene calls are TRBV7-9 and TRBJ2-7; 9 bases agree with TRBD1. V lost 5 bases and J lost 5; bases outside the gene matches: 10. Germline CDR1 and CDR2: SEHNR and FQNEAQ (reference sequence). This CDR3 contains 15 residues. CDR3 in DNA: TGTGCCAGCAGCCTCACCGGGACAGGGCTAGACGAGCAGTACTTC. Translating it yields CASSLTGTGLDEQYF.

This rearrangement joins TRBV9 to TRBJ2-2; D is undetermined. CDR3 size: 14 residues. CDR1 and CDR2 (germline): SGDLS, YYNGEE. V dropped 5 bases and J dropped 4 bases, with 12 bases sitting between them. The CDR3 loop reads CASRGVMGTGELFF. The CDR3 DNA reads as TGTGCCAGCAGAGGAGTAATGGGCACCGGGGAGCTGTTTTTT.

The chain uses TRBV25-1 and TRBJ1-4; D perhaps matches TRBD1 (6 bases). Trimming stripped 4 bases from V and 8 bases from J, with 14 bases between. The CDR3 contains 14 residues. Germline CDR1 MGHDK, CDR2 SYGVNS. CDR3 sequence (DNA): TGTGCCAGCAGTGGGGACATTAGGAGCGAAAAACTGTTTTTT. Translation: CASSGDIRSEKLFF.

The chain recombines TRBV2 with TRBJ2-7, with D possibly matching TRBD1 (5 bases). V lost 4 bases and J lost 1, with 20 bases in between. CDR3 length equals 17 residues. CDR1 is SNHLY and CDR2 is FYNNEI in the germline V gene. This CDR3 reads CASSATDSLMESYEQYF. CDR3 bases: TGTGCCAGCAGTGCGACAGATAGCCTGATGGAATCCTACGAGCAGTACTTC.

The chain uses TRBV5-4 and TRBJ2-2; 9 nucleotides match TRBD1. V shed 0 bases and J 6 bases; nucleotides not matched to a gene: 6. The germline CDR1 and CDR2 sequences are SGHNT and YYREEE (reference sequence). The CDR3 is 16 residues long. The DNA for the CDR3 is TGTGCCAGCAGCTTGGAGGTCACAGGGGGCTCCGGGGAGCTGTTTTTT. Residues: CASSLEVTGGSGELFF.

The V and J genes are TRBV5-6 and TRBJ2-2, with 9 bases that match TRBD2. After removal of 4 bases from V and 3 bases from J, the junction contained 13 bases not matched to a gene. The CDR3 contains 18 residues. The V gene's germline CDR1 is SGHDT and CDR2 YYEEEE. In nucleotides, the CDR3 is TGTGCCAGCAGCCCCGGGAGGTTTAGCGGGGGAGACACCGGGGAGCTGTTTTTT. Its translation is CASSPGRFSGGDTGELFF.

The CDR3 DNA reads TGTGCCAGTACGCGGGGCTCCTACGAGCAGTACTTC. This gives the protein CASTRGSYEQYF. The V call is TRBV19, the J call TRBJ2-7; D is perhaps TRBD2 (6 bases). CDR3 length equals 12 residues. V dropped 7 bases and J dropped 0 bases, with 7 bases sitting between them. Looked up from germline, CDR1 is LNHDA and CDR2 is SQIVND (reference sequence).

The rearrangement links TRBV28 to TRBJ2-7; a weak D match, TRBD1 (5 bases). V was pared by 6 bases and J by 6 bases, with 15 bases between. Germline CDR1 and CDR2: MDHEN and SYDVKM. The CDR3 runs to 13 residues. The CDR3 reads CASSVQVPGEQYF. CDR3 sequence (DNA): TGTGCCAGCAGCGTACAGGTTCCAGGCGAGCAGTACTTC.

The V call is TRBV6-1, the J call TRBJ2-7; 7 bases align to TRBD1. CDR3 length: 12 residues. CDR1 and CDR2 from the germline V gene are MNHNS and SASEGT. J lost 3 bases, V lost 6 bases, and 2 bases had no gene match. The CDR3 sequence is CASSRDSYEQYF. CDR3 nucleotide sequence: TGTGCCAGCAGCCGGGACAGCTACGAGCAGTACTTC.

This chain connects TRBV23-1 to TRBJ1-6, with a weak D call TRBD1 (6 bases). TRBV23-1 is treated as an ORF (open reading frame) with a function not yet certain. V lost 6 bases, J lost 9 bases, and 21 bases lay in between. The CDR3 totals 16 residues. The CDR3 spells CASRATPPGGTSPLHF. Here the CDR3 DNA reads TGCGCCAGCAGAGCAACCCCCCCGGGGGGCACTTCACCCCTCCACTTT.

J is TRBJ1-3 and V is TRBV19; D might be TRBD1 (6 bases). The CDR3 runs to 12 residues. Germline CDR1 LNHDA, CDR2 SQIVND (reference sequence). Trimming cost V 9 bases and J 1 base, with 7 bases left between them. The CDR3 nucleotides are TGTGCCAGCAGGGGATCTGGAAACACCATATATTTT. It codes for CASRGSGNTIYF.

The chain recombines TRBV6-5 with TRBJ1-5; no firm D call. V shed 5 bases and J shed 2 bases, with 7 bases lying between them. The CDR3 is made up of 13 amino acids. CDR1 is MNHEY, CDR2 SVGAGI, per germline. CDR3 nucleotides: TGTGCCAGCAGTGACGGAGGCAATCAGCCCCAGCATTTT. Its translation: CASSDGGNQPQHF.

The chain couples TRBV4-1 to TRBJ2-2; perhaps TRBD2 as D (5 bases). Germline values: CDR1 MGHRA, CDR2 YSYEKL. Deletions cut 1 base from V and 2 bases from J, with 14 bases between. This CDR3 has 17 amino acids. DNA of the CDR3: TGCGCCAGCAGCCAAGGTGGAGGCGGTTTCAACACCGGGGAGCTGTTTTTT. Translation gives CASSQGGGGFNTGELFF.

This clone was seen only once. The identical CDR3 is also encoded by other nucleotide sequences in the sample. DNA for the CDR3: TGTGCCAGCAGTTACTCAGCGGGACAGGCAAACAATGAGCAGTTCTTC. It codes for CASSYSAGQANNEQFF. The gene calls are TRBV6-6 and TRBJ2-1, with D maybe TRBD1 (8 bases). The CDR3 extends over 16 amino acids. Germline-derived CDR1 and CDR2 are MNHNY and SVGAGI (reference sequence). The V end lost 0 bases, the J end lost 5 bases, and 14 bases lay between the germline ends.

Details on this clone: This same CDR3 is encoded by further DNA sequences in the sample. This chain links TRBV18 with TRBJ2-7, with 9 bases identical to TRBD1. V gave up 2 bases and J gave up 1 base; unmatched junction bases: 0. The germline CDR1 and CDR2 sequences are KGHSH and LQKENI. This CDR3 contains 14 residues. CDR3 DNA sequence: TGTGCCAGCTCACCAGGGACAGGGTCCTACGAGCAGTACTTC. This encodes CASSPGTGSYEQYF.

This clone was recorded once. The CDR3 sequence is CASSSSGEDTQYF. The CDR3 nucleotides read TGTGCCAGCAGCTCTAGCGGGGAAGATACGCAGTATTTT. This rearrangement joins TRBV5-4 to TRBJ2-3; TRBD2 agrees at 9 bases. The ends lost 3 bases at V and 5 bases at J; junction bases unmatched: 1. Germline V CDR1 and CDR2: SGHNT, YYREEE (reference sequence). This CDR3 has 13 amino acids.

The rearrangement uses TRBV12-5 and TRBJ1-6, with D unclear. Germline assignment: CDR1 LGHNT and CDR2 FRNRAP. This CDR3 comprises 19 residues. The germline V and J ends were trimmed by 4 bases and 7 bases, with 26 bases remaining between them. Written as DNA, the CDR3 is TGTGCTAGTGGTTCACTAACAACCGGCCCTCCGCTCAAAAATTCACCCCTCCACTTT. It codes for CASGSLTTGPPLKNSPLHF.

This clone was picked up a small number of times. This chain joins TRBV11-2 and TRBJ1-1, with D uncertain. Trimming shortened V by 3 bases and J by 2 bases, and 7 bases separated the two germline ends. The CDR3 length is 13 residues. Germline CDR1 is SGHAT and CDR2 is FQNNGV. The CDR3: CASSFRFNTEAFF. In DNA form, the CDR3 reads TGTGCCAGCAGCTTTCGGTTTAACACTGAAGCTTTCTTT.